This T cell receptor beta chain was documented in a study of blood T cells in healthy people across ages. The second PCR ran 7 to 11 cycles with a sample-barcoded 5' primer and J-beta primers. Researchers report that a template-switch adaptor with 12 random nucleotides tagged each cDNA molecule. TCRdb analysed the 5' RACE reads with MiXCR anew, one entry per CDR3 protein. The sample has about 640,000 distinct CDR3 sequences, approximately 59% seen once. Donors were systemically healthy Caucasian individuals from Russia aged about 6 to 95 years. This CDR3 is 15 amino acids long. V lost 6 bases, J lost 2 bases, and 8 bases stayed unmatched. Germline CDR1 MNHEY, CDR2 SMNVEV (reference sequence).

This clonotype was sampled from a man in his sixties in good health. The sample comprised blood. The chain joins TRBV27 to TRBJ2-7; 9 nucleotides agree with TRBD1. CDR3 DNA sequence: TGTGCCAGCAGATCGCGGGGGACAGGGACCTACGAGCAGTACTTC. It translates to CASRSRGTGTYEQYF.